This entry is about one T cell receptor beta chain. The data were obtained in a study of blood T cell repertoires in COVID-19. Overall study context: From T cells, B-cell-depleted T cells, or PBMCs came the material, which was cDNA or gDNA.

In the source study's methods: Reference gene primer amplification yielded estimated nucleated cell counts. Assay used: immunoSEQ multiplex PCR; TCRdb lists only in-frame clones, some missing. The V and J calls and the clone size are those of that table, but D and trimming were determined from the DNA. The sample lists about 190,000 clones, about four fifths seen once, with less than 6.5% in the top ten. V was trimmed by 6 bases and J by 5 bases, leaving 13 bases between them. CDR1 and CDR2 from the germline V gene are MDHEN and SYDVKM. The CDR3 covers 14 residues. The chain combines TRBV28 with TRBJ2-2; TRBD1 is a possible D gene (6 bases). The sample taken for sequencing was peripheral blood. This TCR was recovered from a woman in her seventies with active or convalescent COVID-19. The CDR3 is CASRGTPITGELFF. CDR3 coding DNA: TGTGCCAGCAGGGGGACACCAATTACCGGGGAGCTGTTTTTT.